A selection of T cell receptor beta chains follows, all from one sample in a study of T cells in localized non-small cell lung cancer. Sequencing used immunoSEQ multiplex PCR; TCRdb keeps in-frame clones, though not all of them. This table has 1,200 or so clones, roughly 30% appearing once. The source material was lung tumor tissue, sampled before any cancer treatment. These receptors all stem from a male donor older than 55 with stage I lung adenocarcinoma. Both conserved end residues are part of each CDR3. D genes are given only for firm matches. Clone size is not always given. Where it is, it says once, few, many or a class for expanded clones.

v_call	clone_size	j_call	d_call	cdr3_length	cdr3_aa	cdr3_nt
TRBV6-8	few	TRBJ2-1	TRBD2	14	CASSRERGYNEQFF	TGTGCCAGCAGCAGGGAGCGGGGCTACAATGAGCAGTTCTTC
TRBV6-8	NA	TRBJ1-1	NA	14	CASIAPGGLAEAFF	TGTGCCAGCATCGCCCCGGGGGGGCTCGCTGAAGCTTTCTTT
TRBV28	few	TRBJ2-7	NA	12	CASIGESYEQYF	TGTGCCAGCATAGGGGAAAGCTACGAGCAGTACTTC
TRBV6-8	large	TRBJ2-2	NA	13	CASSDLEVGELFF	TGTGCCAGCAGTGACCTAGAGGTCGGGGAGCTGTTTTTT
TRBV29-1	NA	TRBJ2-4	NA	14	CSVFGYPKGNIQYF	TGCAGCGTGTTCGGATATCCAAAGGGGAACATTCAGTACTTC
TRBV29-1	NA	TRBJ1-1	NA	13	CSVVASNNTEAFF	TGCAGCGTTGTCGCCAGCAACAACACTGAAGCTTTCTTT
TRBV5-1	few	TRBJ2-3	NA	14	CASSLGGVPDTQYF	TGCGCCAGCAGCTTGGGGGGAGTTCCAGATACGCAGTATTTT
TRBV6-8	large	TRBJ2-5	NA	15	CASSGSGTPRETQYF	TGTGCCAGCAGTGGGTCCGGGACGCCTAGGGAGACCCAGTACTTC
TRBV11-1	few	TRBJ1-1	NA	14	CASSPRSGATEAFF	TGTGCCAGCAGCCCACGGAGCGGGGCTACTGAAGCTTTCTTT
TRBV11-3	NA	TRBJ1-1	NA	15	CASSWRGGPNTEAFF	TGTGCCAGCAGCTGGCGGGGGGGCCCGAACACTGAAGCTTTCTTT
TRBV19	NA	TRBJ2-1	NA	14	CASRYREISNEQFF	TGTGCCAGTAGATACAGGGAAATTTCCAATGAGCAGTTCTTC
TRBV19	NA	TRBJ2-7	NA	14	CASSLRDHTREQYF	TGTGCCAGTAGCCTCCGGGACCACACTAGGGAGCAGTACTTC
TRBV18	NA	TRBJ2-2	NA	16	CASSPPAGSNTGELFF	TGTGCCAGCTCACCTCCCGCTGGGTCGAACACCGGGGAGCTGTTTTTT
TRBV28	NA	TRBJ2-1	NA	14	CASGIPQGSYEQFF	TGTGCCAGCGGAATACCACAGGGATCCTATGAGCAGTTCTTC
TRBV11-3	NA	TRBJ2-5	TRBD1	16	CASSSRQGRGQETQYF	TGTGCCAGCAGCTCACGACAGGGCAGGGGGCAAGAGACCCAGTACTTC
TRBV11-3	large	TRBJ1-3	NA	16	CASSGVRADSGNTIYF	TGTGCCAGCAGCGGAGTCAGGGCTGACTCTGGAAACACCATATATTTT
TRBV28	NA	TRBJ1-1	NA	14	CASSRRGLNTEAFF	TGTGCCAGCAGTCGCCGGGGGTTGAACACTGAAGCTTTCTTT
TRBV11-3	few	TRBJ2-7	NA	15	CASSSPRRPSYEQYF	TGTGCCAGCAGCTCCCCGCGCAGGCCTTCCTACGAGCAGTACTTC
TRBV29-1	NA	TRBJ1-5	NA	18	CSVVHGGSSYHSNQPQHF	TGCAGCGTTGTCCACGGCGGCAGCTCGTATCATAGCAATCAGCCCCAGCATTTT
TRBV6-8	NA	TRBJ1-5	NA	15	CASSYVPGRDQPQHF	TGTGCCAGCAGTTACGTGCCGGGTAGGGATCAGCCCCAGCATTTT
TRBV6-8	few	TRBJ2-1	TRBD2	15	CASSPLAGAYNEQFF	TGTGCCAGCAGTCCCCTAGCGGGGGCCTACAATGAGCAGTTCTTC
TRBV10-2	once	TRBJ1-2	NA	13	CASSDLDSYGYTF	TGCGCCAGCAGTGATTTGGACAGCTATGGCTACACCTTC
TRBV6-8	large	TRBJ2-3	NA	15	CASSEDGGALDTQYF	TGTGCCAGCAGTGAGGATGGAGGTGCCCTGGATACGCAGTATTTT
TRBV7-5	NA	TRBJ2-5	NA	14	CASSLSGPRETQYF	TGTGCCAGCAGCTTAAGCGGGCCCCGGGAGACCCAGTACTTC
TRBV18	NA	TRBJ1-4	TRBD1	16	CASSPLSGTGNEKLFF	TGTGCCAGCTCACCACTTAGTGGGACAGGAAATGAAAAACTGTTTTTT
TRBV7-4	NA	TRBJ1-5	NA	13	CASSLEPDQPQHF	TGTGCCAGCAGCTTAGAACCAGATCAGCCCCAGCATTTT
TRBV11-3	medium-sized	TRBJ2-4	NA	16	CASSLTPGRSKNIQYF	TGTGCCAGCAGCTTGACCCCCGGGAGATCCAAAAACATTCAGTACTTC
TRBV28	NA	TRBJ1-3	NA	14	CASSLLGQRNTIYF	TGTGCCAGCAGCTTGTTGGGGCAGAGAAACACCATATATTTT
TRBV1	NA	TRBJ1-2	NA	14	CASSPWTGDYGYTF	TGCGCCAGCAGCCCTTGGACAGGGGACTATGGCTACACCTTC
TRBV11-3	few	TRBJ2-2	NA	15	CASSLVGGNTGELFF	TGTGCCAGCAGCTTAGTCGGGGGGAACACCGGGGAGCTGTTTTTT
TRBV11-3	large	TRBJ2-7	NA	15	CASSTAGALPYEQYF	TGTGCCAGCAGCACCGCGGGGGCTCTTCCCTACGAGCAGTACTTC
TRBV11-3	medium-sized	TRBJ2-5	NA	14	CASSFDGGGETQYF	TGTGCCAGCAGCTTCGATGGGGGCGGGGAGACCCAGTACTTC
TRBV29-1	NA	TRBJ1-1	NA	13	CSVDTTGGGRAFF	TGCAGCGTTGACACGACAGGCGGCGGGAGAGCTTTCTTT
TRBV28	few	TRBJ1-2	NA	15	CASSSPREGNYGYTF	TGTGCCAGCAGTTCTCCCCGGGAGGGTAACTATGGCTACACCTTC
TRBV9	few	TRBJ2-1	NA	15	CASSVQVASYNEQFF	TGTGCCAGCAGCGTACAGGTAGCCTCCTACAATGAGCAGTTCTTC
TRBV6-8	few	TRBJ2-7	TRBD1	15	CASSLHRGRAYEQYF	TGTGCCAGCAGTCTCCACAGGGGGCGAGCCTACGAGCAGTACTTC
TRBV6-8	NA	TRBJ1-6	NA	13	CASSDSSNSPLHF	TGTGCCAGCAGTGACTCGTCTAATTCACCCCTCCACTTT
TRBV18	NA	TRBJ1-4	NA	15	CASSPQDGLREKLFF	TGTGCCAGCTCACCCCAAGACGGGCTCCGGGAAAAACTGTTTTTT
TRBV10-2	few	TRBJ2-1	NA	14	CASSVQGRDNEQFF	TGCGCCAGCAGTGTCCAGGGGAGGGATAATGAGCAGTTCTTC
TRBV25-1	NA	TRBJ2-2	TRBD1	14	CASGTGGRNGELFF	TGTGCCAGCGGGACAGGGGGCAGGAACGGGGAGCTGTTTTTT
TRBV6-8	NA	TRBJ2-1	TRBD1	14	CASSTGQGASEQFF	TGTGCCAGCAGTACAGGACAGGGGGCAAGTGAGCAGTTCTTC
TRBV6-8	NA	TRBJ1-4	NA	13	CASSRDTGWELFF	TGTGCCAGCAGCCGGGACACCGGATGGGAACTGTTTTTT
TRBV29-1	NA	TRBJ1-3	NA	13	CSARQRDGNTIYF	TGCAGCGCTCGACAGAGGGACGGAAACACCATATATTTT
TRBV14	NA	TRBJ2-2	TRBD2	17	CASSQPGLAGDTGELFF	TGTGCCAGCAGCCAACCGGGACTAGCGGGGGACACCGGGGAGCTGTTTTTT
TRBV11-3	medium-sized	TRBJ1-2	NA	15	CASSFSPGSGYGYTF	TGTGCCAGCAGCTTTTCCCCAGGATCTGGCTATGGCTACACCTTC
TRBV11-3	medium-sized	TRBJ1-6	NA	14	CASSLDYINSPLHF	TGTGCCAGCAGCTTAGATTATATAAATTCACCCCTCCACTTT
TRBV6-8	few	TRBJ1-5	NA	13	CASSLQGNQPQHF	TGTGCCAGCAGTCTCCAGGGGAATCAGCCCCAGCATTTT
TRBV6-8	few	TRBJ1-2	NA	14	CASSYSGRDYGYTF	TGTGCCAGCAGTTACTCGGGCAGGGACTATGGCTACACCTTC
TRBV19	NA	TRBJ1-6	NA	12	CASAKEGSPLHF	TGTGCCAGTGCCAAGGAGGGTTCACCCCTCCACTTT